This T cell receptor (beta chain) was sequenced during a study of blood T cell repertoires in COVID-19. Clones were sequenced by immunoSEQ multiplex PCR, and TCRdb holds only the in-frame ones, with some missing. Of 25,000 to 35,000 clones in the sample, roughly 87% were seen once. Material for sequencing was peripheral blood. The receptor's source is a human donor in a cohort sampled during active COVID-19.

CDR3 DNA sequence: TGTGCCAGCAGTCCGAGACAGGGGGATGCGGTCGGGGAGCTGTTTTTT. Translating gives CASSPRQGDAVGELFF. The chain combines TRBV6-4 with TRBJ2-2; TRBD1 aligns across 9 bases. Trimming cost V 5 bases and J 7 bases; bases outside gene matches: 11. The germline gives CDR1 MRHNA, CDR2 SNTAGT. CDR3 length: 16 residues.